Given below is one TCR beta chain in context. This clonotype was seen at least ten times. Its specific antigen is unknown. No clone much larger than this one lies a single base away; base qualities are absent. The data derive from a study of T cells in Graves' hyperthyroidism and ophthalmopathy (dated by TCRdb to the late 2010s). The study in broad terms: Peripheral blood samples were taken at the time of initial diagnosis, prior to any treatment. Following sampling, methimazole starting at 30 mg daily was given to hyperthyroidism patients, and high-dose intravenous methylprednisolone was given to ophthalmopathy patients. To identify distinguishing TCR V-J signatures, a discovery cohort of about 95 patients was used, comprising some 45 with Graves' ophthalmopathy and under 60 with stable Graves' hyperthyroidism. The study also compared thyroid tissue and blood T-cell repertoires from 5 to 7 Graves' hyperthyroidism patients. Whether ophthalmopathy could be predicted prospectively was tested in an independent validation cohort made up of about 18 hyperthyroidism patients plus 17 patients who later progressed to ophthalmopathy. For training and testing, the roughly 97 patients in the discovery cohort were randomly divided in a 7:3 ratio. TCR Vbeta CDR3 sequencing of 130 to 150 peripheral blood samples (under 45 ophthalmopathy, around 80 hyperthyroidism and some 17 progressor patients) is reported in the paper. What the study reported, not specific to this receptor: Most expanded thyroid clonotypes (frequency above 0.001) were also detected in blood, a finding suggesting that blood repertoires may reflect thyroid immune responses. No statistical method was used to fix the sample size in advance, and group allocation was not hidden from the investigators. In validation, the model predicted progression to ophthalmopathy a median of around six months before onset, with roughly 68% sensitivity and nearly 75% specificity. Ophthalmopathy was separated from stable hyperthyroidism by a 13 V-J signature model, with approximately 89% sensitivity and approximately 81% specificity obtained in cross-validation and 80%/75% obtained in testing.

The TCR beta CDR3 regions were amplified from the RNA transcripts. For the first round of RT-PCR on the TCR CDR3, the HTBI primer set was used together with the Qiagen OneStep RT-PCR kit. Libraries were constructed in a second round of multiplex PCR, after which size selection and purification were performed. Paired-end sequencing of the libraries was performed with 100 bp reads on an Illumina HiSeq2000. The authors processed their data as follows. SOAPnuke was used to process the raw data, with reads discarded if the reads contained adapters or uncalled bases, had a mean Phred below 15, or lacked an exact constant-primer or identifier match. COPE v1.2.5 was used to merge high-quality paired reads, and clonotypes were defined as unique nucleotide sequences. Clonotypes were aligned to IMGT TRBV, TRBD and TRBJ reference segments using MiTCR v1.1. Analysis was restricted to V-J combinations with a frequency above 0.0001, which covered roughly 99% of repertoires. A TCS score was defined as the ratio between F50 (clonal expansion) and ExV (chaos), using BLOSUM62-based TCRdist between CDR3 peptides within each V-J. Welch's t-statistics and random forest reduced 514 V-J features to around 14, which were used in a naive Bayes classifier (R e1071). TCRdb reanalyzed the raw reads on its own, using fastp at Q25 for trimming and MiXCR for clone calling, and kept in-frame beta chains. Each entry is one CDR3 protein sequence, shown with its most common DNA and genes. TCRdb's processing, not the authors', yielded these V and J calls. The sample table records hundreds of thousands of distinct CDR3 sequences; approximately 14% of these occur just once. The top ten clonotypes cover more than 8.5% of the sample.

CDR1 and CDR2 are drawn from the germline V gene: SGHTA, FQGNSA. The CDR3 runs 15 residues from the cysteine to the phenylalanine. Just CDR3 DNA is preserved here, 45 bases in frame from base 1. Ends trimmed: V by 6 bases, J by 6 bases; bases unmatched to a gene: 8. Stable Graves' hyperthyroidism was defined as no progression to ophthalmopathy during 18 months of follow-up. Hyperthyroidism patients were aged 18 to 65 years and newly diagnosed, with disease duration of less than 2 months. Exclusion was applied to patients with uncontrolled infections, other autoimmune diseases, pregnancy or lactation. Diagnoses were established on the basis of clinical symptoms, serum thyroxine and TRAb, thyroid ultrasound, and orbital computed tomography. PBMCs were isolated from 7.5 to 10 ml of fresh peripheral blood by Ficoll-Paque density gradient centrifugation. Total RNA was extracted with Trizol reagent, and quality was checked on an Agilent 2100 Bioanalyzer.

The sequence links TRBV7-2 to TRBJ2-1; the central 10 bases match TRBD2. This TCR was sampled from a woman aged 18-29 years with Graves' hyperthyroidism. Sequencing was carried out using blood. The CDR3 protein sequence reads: CASRAGTSAINEQFF. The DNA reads TGTGCCAGCAGGGCCGGGACTAGCGCGATCAATGAGCAGTTCTTC.